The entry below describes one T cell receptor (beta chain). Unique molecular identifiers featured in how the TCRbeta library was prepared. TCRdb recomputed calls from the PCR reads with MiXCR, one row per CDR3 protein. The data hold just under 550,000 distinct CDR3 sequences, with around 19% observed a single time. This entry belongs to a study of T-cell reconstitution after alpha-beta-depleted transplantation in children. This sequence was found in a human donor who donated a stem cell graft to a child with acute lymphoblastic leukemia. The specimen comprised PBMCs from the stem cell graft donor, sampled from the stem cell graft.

CDR3 DNA: TGTGCCAGCAGGCTGACAAGGACAACCGGGGAGCTGTTTTTT. Its translation: CASRLTRTTGELFF. The chain combines TRBV27 with TRBJ2-2; D is possibly TRBD1 (5 bases). Germline assignment: CDR1 MNHEY and CDR2 SMNVEV (reference sequence). There are 14 residues in the CDR3. V shed 6 bases and J shed 5 bases, with 13 bases lying between them.